The T cell receptor beta chain under discussion was sequenced for a study of cytomegalovirus exposure and HLA in healthy donors listed by TCRdb under 2017. With regard to the full study: According to an earlier analysis of 587 of the donors, about 170 million T cells yielded some 110 million unique TCR beta sequences and about 300 Gb of sequence data. An early release covering 500 to 750 HLA-typed donors comprised about 320 gigabases of sequencing data and 65 million to 100 million unique TCR sequences. Typing coverage differed by locus: A, B, C, DRB1 and DQB1 were typed in about 629-630 donors, DQA1 in 522, DPA1 in 606, and DPB1 in around 490. In an earlier analysis of 587 of the donors, high-throughput TCR beta sequencing was used to judge whether each TCR beta V gene segment behaved as functional or pseudogenic. Across 300 to 400 genotyped donors of the cohort, an average of approximately 240,000 unique TCR beta nucleotide sequences per donor were sequenced, and roughly 18% of those sequences were non-productive. Four or five DR-DQ haplotypes were handled as single units for association and clustering because linkage in the cohort was strong. Of the 300 to 500 genotyped donors, 65% to 90% were placed in the genetic ancestry cluster associated with self-reported Caucasian donors. Donor age, sex, ethnicity and CMV serostatus were collected together with the repertoire data. Every discovery cohort repertoire had been produced on one sequencing platform. Rather than using new phenotypic data, the later analysis identified candidate immune exposures from TCR beta sequences and from how often those sequences occurred across donors. A later analysis re-examined previously published TCR beta repertoires from roughly 650 donors and added high-resolution HLA genotyping to investigate patterns of TCR occurrence. The study aimed to test whether signatures of past pathogen exposure could be identified by cataloging public T cell receptors. Along with the approximately 600-subject first cohort, a separate validation cohort of approximately 110 different subjects was used. To predict cytomegalovirus infection status, the study combined high-throughput TCR immunosequencing, statistical association of individual TCRs with disease status, and machine learning. A later genetic analysis took genome-wide SNP genotypes for about three fifths of the roughly 670 donors and used that subset as a discovery cohort. The T cell repertoires of under 750 subjects were profiled by immunosequencing and related to cytomegalovirus serostatus. Class I and class II HLA loci were covered by the typing at four-digit resolution.

Results the study describes overall, beyond this receptor: Immune exposure information for the cohort was limited to CMV serostatus. Because some donors lacked HLA typing at each locus, the association tests relied only on the typed subset. The cohort was sequenced for TCR beta chains only, and without alpha or paired-chain data the features that could be detected were limited. The presence/absence analyses assumed that sequencing depth was roughly uniform across donors, and that assumption may not be true. A later genetic analysis associated a missense DCLRE1C variant with V-gene and J-gene trimming of TCR beta chains, and an independent cohort replicated the association. A later analysis found that TCR association rates varied across HLA loci, with DRB1 alleles showing the most associated TCRs and HLA-C alleles the fewest. Compared with equally common non-associated chains, HLA-associated TCR beta chains in a later analysis were more clonally expanded and had lower generation probabilities. Across donors, most TCR sequences were observed very rarely, whereas some public TCRs were present in many individuals. Some IMGT-functional V segments, including TRBV6-2 and TRBV6-3, could not be distinguished by the 87-base-pair reads and were therefore excluded. A further reported finding was that TCR beta sequences accurately predicted the HLA-A and HLA-B alleles for most subjects in the first cohort. The study gave a list of some 150 TCR beta chains associated with cytomegalovirus. According to a later genetic analysis, donors in an Asian-associated ancestry cluster had fewer N-insertions in productive TCRs than the approximately 650-donor mean. In both the original and validation cohorts, the classifier was reported to diagnose cytomegalovirus status with high specificity and sensitivity. According to a later analysis, parvovirus B19, influenza, CMV and Epstein-Barr virus appeared linked to several top co-occurrence clusters. The sequencing pipeline was judged likely to have produced a cluster of highly shared sequence variants as a technical artifact. When HLA alleles, especially DR and DQ, strongly co-occurred, attributing TCR associations to individual alleles was difficult. According to a later analysis, most CMV-associated TCR beta chains appeared to be HLA-restricted, and the HLA associations seemed to be driven largely by CMV exposure. The authors suggested that the approach could potentially be extended to other disease states and immunological phenotypes. In a later analysis, about 17,000 TCR beta sequences were associated with specific HLA alleles at a false discovery rate of 0.05. In an earlier analysis of more than 450 of the donors, most TCR beta V segments were observed in productive rearrangements about 90% or about 30% of the time, broadly matching IMGT annotations. Linkage disequilibrium might explain the correlated functional status among segregating V segments, but an unknown experimental factor could not be excluded. The earlier analysis of about 600 of the donors excluded 15 to 20 rarely observed V segments, including chromosome 9 orphons, because counts were too low. In vitro tests confirmed that a few of the cytomegalovirus-associated TCR beta chains recognize cytomegalovirus antigens.

Library method: the immunoSEQ multiplex PCR assay. For the multiplex PCR, a mixture combining 60 forward primers for TCR Vbeta segments and 13 reverse primers for TCR Jbeta segments was used. The CDR3 region of rearranged TCR beta genes was amplified from genomic DNA with a multiplex PCR assay. Amplified TCR beta libraries were sequenced as 87-base-pair reads on the Illumina HiSeq System. As for the original processing: A later analysis counted about 82 million unique TCR beta chains across the 666 repertoires, and some 11 million of these chains were shared by at least two donors. Raw reads were error-corrected and collapsed into unique sequences by a nearest-neighbor algorithm in which closely related sequences were merged to remove PCR and sequencing errors. To assign V, D and J gene segments, CDR3 sequences were aligned to IMGT reference sequences. For a sequence to be retained, at least a six-nucleotide match to both a V gene segment and a J gene segment was required. A rearrangement was called productive if the CDR3 had no stop codons and remained in frame with V and J, and every other rearrangement was called non-productive. Following IMGT convention, CDR3 was defined as the stretch from the second conserved V-encoded cysteine to the conserved J-encoded phenylalanine. In an earlier analysis of 550 to 650 of the donors, sequences lacking an unambiguous match to a single V gene segment were excluded. An earlier analysis of 587 of the donors classified V segments as functional when productive rearrangements were above 56.7% and as segregating when the standard deviation between donors was above 5%. A statistical classification framework was built to diagnose cytomegalovirus status from the catalog of TCR beta chain sequences. In a later analysis, V and J genes were assigned by comparing TCR nucleotide sequences against IMGT/GENE-DB human TR gene sequences. In a later analysis, CDR3 sequences and most-parsimonious VDJ recombination scenarios were assigned using the TCRdist pipeline. In a later analysis, each TCR beta chain was defined by its CDR3 amino acid sequence together with its V-gene family, and reads without a unique V-gene family were excluded. As a way to deal with suspected cross-contamination and a sequencing artifact, a later analysis dropped approximately 570 nucleotide sequences that were highly shared and had low generation probability. In a later analysis, a clonal expansion index for each public chain was calculated from normalized within-repertoire ranks of inferred template counts. In a later analysis, generation probabilities were computed with a VDJ recombination model fitted to out-of-frame rearrangements, and the resulting probabilities were checked against IGoR. Hypergeometric tests were used in a later analysis to score TCR-TCR, TCR-HLA and TCR-CMV co-occurrence, with a repertoire-size bias correction applied to the TCR pairs. To estimate false discovery rates, a later analysis permuted the HLA or CMV assignments 20 times. In a later analysis, co-occurring TCRs were grouped using DBSCAN, with TCRdist sequence similarity added in when clustering inside HLA-allele-positive subsets. Repertoires with fewer than 30,000 or more than 120,000 public chains, plus five repertoires with anomalous nucleotide sharing, were excluded from co-occurrence clustering. Sourced from immuneACCESS, this table was stored by TCRdb with only in-frame sequences that have V and J called. A share of the clones is absent; for the studies checked, an unresolved V gene accounts for under half, and the remainder has no known explanation. The D gene and trimming were derived from the DNA, and the V and J assignments and clone size from that table. The sample has fewer than 60,000 clones on record. The top ten clonotypes cover roughly 7% of the sample.

V is trimmed back by 6 bases and J by 5 bases, and the junction contains 7 bases that no gene match accounts for. The germline V gene gives CDR1 as KGHSH and CDR2 as LQKENI. Its CDR3 holds 14 amino acids, cysteine through phenylalanine. Of all the DNA, just the CDR3 is kept, 42 bases in frame from base 1. The cohort was made up of around 720 healthy bone marrow donors. At the time of sampling, every cohort member was nominally healthy, though immune exposures that went unrecorded were likely present. The donor was CMV seronegative and belonged to the group of approximately 320 seronegative cohort members. A peripheral blood sample was collected from each donor, and TCR beta sequencing was performed on peripheral blood mononuclear cells. The Qiagen DNeasy Blood Extraction Kit was used to extract genomic DNA from the blood cell samples. With regard to this clone: It lacks a known antigen.

The chain employs TRBV18 and TRBJ2-4, and 7 junction bases match TRBD1. The TCR comes from a woman between 40 and 55 years old in good health and CMV-seronegative. Sequenced input: PBMCs. The sequenced DNA is TGTGCCAGCTCTCAAGGGGGCAGGGAAAACATTCAGTACTTC. Translated, this gives CASSQGGRENIQYF.